The subject of this entry is one TCR beta chain. The sample comes from a study of shared clonotypes between healthy human individuals. This CDR3 region has 14 residues. The ends lost 7 bases at V and 3 bases at J; junction bases unmatched: 7. Per germline, CDR1 LNHDA and CDR2 SQIVND (reference sequence). TCRdb's table, derived via immunoSEQ multiplex PCR, lists solely in-frame clones and lacks some. Of around 510,000 clones listed, 90% to 96% are singletons. The TCR originated in a woman aged 25 to 39 in good health. Sequencing was performed on naive CD4+ T cells sorted from blood. Subset reported: CD45RA+ positively selected. The chain uses TRBV19 and TRBJ1-2, with 8 bases lining up with TRBD1. The CDR3 DNA is TGTGCCAGTAACCCCGGACAGGGACACTATGGCTACACCTTC. Its translation is CASNPGQGHYGYTF.